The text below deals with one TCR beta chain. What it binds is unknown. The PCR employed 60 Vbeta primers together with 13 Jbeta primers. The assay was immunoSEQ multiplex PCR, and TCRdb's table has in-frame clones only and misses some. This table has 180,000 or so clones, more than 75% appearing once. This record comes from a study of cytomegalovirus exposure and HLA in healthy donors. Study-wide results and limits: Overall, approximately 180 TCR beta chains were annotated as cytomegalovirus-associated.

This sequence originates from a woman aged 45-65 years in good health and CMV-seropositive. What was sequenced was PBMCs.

The CDR3 reads CASSIRTGLYEQYF. The CDR3 DNA reads as TGTGCCAGCAGTATCCGGACAGGGCTCTACGAGCAGTACTTC. V usage is TRBV28 and J usage is TRBJ2-7; the match to TRBD1 covers 8 bases. Trimming took 5 bases from V and 3 from J; bases not matched to a gene: 6. Germline CDR1 reads MDHEN; CDR2 reads SYDVKM. This CDR3 is built from 14 residues.